Sequencing of this TCR beta chain was carried out in a study of radiation and T cells in renal cell carcinoma. Study-level results: From baseline, blood top tumor clonotypes peaked at 2 weeks post-radiation.

Regarding time point: blood 2 weeks post-SBRT. Sample treatment: 15 Gy SBRT to primary tumor, nephrectomy 4 weeks later. This renal cell carcinoma was of the clear cell type. A note on this clone: Its target is not known.

The assay was immunoSEQ multiplex PCR, and TCRdb's table has in-frame clones only and misses some. The repertoire includes roughly 80,000 clones, 65% to 90% of them detected once, and more than 20% sits in the top ten. This receptor was identified in a woman aged 45-60 years with renal cell carcinoma. Specimen: blood, collected from a patient whose treatment included radiotherapy and nephrectomy.

In DNA, the CDR3 is TGTGCCAGCAGTGTACGAGGACAAGAGACCCAGTACTTC. Amino acids: CASSVRGQETQYF. The chain combines TRBV2 with TRBJ2-5, with D uncertain. This CDR3 has 13 amino acids. Germline CDR1 is SNHLY and CDR2 is FYNNEI. Deletions cut 4 bases from V and 2 bases from J, with 8 bases between.